This T cell receptor (beta chain) was captured in a study of cytomegalovirus exposure and HLA in healthy donors. Concerning this clone itself: The antigen is unknown.

The CDR3 is 16 amino acids. Looked up from germline, CDR1 is SEHNR and CDR2 is FQNEAQ (reference sequence). V dropped 5 bases and J dropped 0; count of bases not matched to a gene: 9. Findings of the study overall: Altogether, 150 to 200 TCR beta chains were recorded as cytomegalovirus-associated.

TCRdb's table, derived via immunoSEQ multiplex PCR, lists solely in-frame clones and lacks some. The sample records around 300,000 clones, approximately 91% being singletons. This receptor was identified in a young man in good health and CMV-seronegative. The specimen sequenced was PBMCs. J is TRBJ1-1 and V is TRBV7-9; 7 nucleotides align to TRBD1. The CDR3 protein is CASSRGDSPMNTEAFF. In DNA form, the CDR3 reads TGTGCCAGCAGCCGCGGGGACAGCCCCATGAACACTGAAGCTTTCTTT.